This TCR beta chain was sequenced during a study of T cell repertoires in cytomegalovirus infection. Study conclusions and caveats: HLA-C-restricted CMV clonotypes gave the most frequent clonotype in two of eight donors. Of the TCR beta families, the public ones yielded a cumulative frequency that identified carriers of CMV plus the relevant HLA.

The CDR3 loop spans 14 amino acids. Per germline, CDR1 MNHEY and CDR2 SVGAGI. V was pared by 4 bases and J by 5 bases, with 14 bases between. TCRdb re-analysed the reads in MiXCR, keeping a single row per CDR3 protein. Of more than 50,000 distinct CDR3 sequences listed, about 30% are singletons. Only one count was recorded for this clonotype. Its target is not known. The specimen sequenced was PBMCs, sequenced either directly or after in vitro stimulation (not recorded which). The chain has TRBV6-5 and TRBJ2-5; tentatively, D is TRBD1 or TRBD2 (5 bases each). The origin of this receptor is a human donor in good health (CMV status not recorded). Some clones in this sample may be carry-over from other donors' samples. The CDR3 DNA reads TGTGCCAGCAGTTGGACACGCACGGGGGAGACCCAGTACTTC. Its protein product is CASSWTRTGETQYF.